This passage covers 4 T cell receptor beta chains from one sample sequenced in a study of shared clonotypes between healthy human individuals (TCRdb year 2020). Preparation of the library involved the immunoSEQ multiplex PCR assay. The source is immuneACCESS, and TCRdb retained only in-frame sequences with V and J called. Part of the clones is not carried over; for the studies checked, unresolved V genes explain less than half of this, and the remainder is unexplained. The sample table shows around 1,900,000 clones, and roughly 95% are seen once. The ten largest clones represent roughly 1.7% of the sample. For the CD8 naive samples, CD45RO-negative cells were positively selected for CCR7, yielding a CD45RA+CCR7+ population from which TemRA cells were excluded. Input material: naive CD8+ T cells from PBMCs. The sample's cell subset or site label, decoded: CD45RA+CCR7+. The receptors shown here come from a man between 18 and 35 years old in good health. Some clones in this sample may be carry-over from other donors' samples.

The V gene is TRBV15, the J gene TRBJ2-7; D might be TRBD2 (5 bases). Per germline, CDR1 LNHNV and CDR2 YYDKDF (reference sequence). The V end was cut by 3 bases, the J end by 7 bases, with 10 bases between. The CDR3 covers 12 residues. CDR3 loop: CATSSRTGEQYF. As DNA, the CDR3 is TGTGCCACCAGCAGTCGGACGGGGGAGCAGTACTTC. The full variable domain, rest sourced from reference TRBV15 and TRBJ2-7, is DAMVIQNPRYQVTQFGKPVTLSCSQTLNHNVMYWYQQKSSQAPKLLFHYYDKDFNNEADTPDNFQSRRPNTSFCFLDIRSPGLGDTAMYLCATSSRTGEQYFGPGTRLTVT.

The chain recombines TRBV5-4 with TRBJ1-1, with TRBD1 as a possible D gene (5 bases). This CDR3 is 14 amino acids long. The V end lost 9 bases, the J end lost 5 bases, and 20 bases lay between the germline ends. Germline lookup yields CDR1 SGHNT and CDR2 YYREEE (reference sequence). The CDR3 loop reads CATDSLASRTEAFF. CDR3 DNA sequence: TGTGCCACCGACAGCTTGGCGTCGAGGACTGAAGCTTTCTTT.

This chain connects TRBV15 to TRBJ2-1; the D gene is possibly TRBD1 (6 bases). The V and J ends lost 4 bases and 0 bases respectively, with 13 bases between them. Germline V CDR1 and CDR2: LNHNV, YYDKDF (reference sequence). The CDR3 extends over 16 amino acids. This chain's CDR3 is CATSTTGDSSYNEQFF. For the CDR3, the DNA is TGTGCCACCAGCACGACAGGCGACAGCTCCTACAATGAGCAGTTCTTC. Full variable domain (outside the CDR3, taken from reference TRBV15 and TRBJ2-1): DAMVIQNPRYQVTQFGKPVTLSCSQTLNHNVMYWYQQKSSQAPKLLFHYYDKDFNNEADTPDNFQSRRPNTSFCFLDIRSPGLGDTAMYLCATSTTGDSSYNEQFFGPGTRLTVL.

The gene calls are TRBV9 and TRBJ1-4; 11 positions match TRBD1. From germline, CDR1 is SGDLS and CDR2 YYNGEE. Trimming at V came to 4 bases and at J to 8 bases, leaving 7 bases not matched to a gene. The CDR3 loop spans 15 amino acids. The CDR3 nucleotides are TGTGCCAGCAGCTTAGCAGGACAGGGGGCGGAAAAACTGTTTTTT. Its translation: CASSLAGQGAEKLFF.